A selection of T cell receptor beta chains follows, all from one sample in a study of CD8 T cells in ankylosing spondylitis. TCRdb passed the 5' RACE reads through MiXCR, listing each CDR3 protein once. The sample includes 85,000 to 100,000 distinct CDR3 sequences, about 9.1% of them seen just once. Sequencing input: blood, either unsorted or a sorted T cell fraction (not recorded which). The receptors stem from a male donor with ankylosing spondylitis or in good health (not recorded which). CDR3s include the opening cysteine and the closing phenylalanine or tryptophan. Each record gives: J gene, clone size, V gene, D gene, CDR3 protein. The D gene is left open where the match is weak. Size is omitted from some rows. Given values are once, few, many or a class for expanded clones.

TRBJ1-3 | many | TRBV7-2 | TRBD1 | CASSYRTGAGNTIYF
TRBJ2-1 | many | TRBV27 | TRBD2 | CASSLSGGKHNEQFF
TRBJ2-5 | few | TRBV18 | NA | CASSPVTVQETQYF
TRBJ2-2 | few | TRBV15 | NA | CATSRGKGLSTGELFF
TRBJ2-1 | few | TRBV28 | NA | CASISPEGSLPSYNEQFF
TRBJ2-5 | many | TRBV29-1 | NA | CSVEEGGKTQYF
TRBJ2-5 | many | TRBV20-1 | TRBD2 | CSARGASGDQETQYF
TRBJ2-1 | many | TRBV29-1 | NA | CSVPHGNEQFF
TRBJ2-5 | many | TRBV12-3/TRBV12-4 | NA | CASTYREQETQYF
TRBJ2-7 | many | TRBV6-7 | TRBD2 | CASSRGLAYEQYF
TRBJ2-2 | many | TRBV28 | NA | CASSSSDIANTGELFF
TRBJ2-7 | many | TRBV6-1 | NA | CASSEGRTVGAWYEQYF
TRBJ2-7 | few | TRBV7-9 | NA | CASSAGAQNEQYF
TRBJ2-6 | NA | TRBV12-5 | NA | CVSGERSWGGANVLTF
TRBJ1-1 | NA | TRBV4-2 | TRBD1 | CASSQALGTANTEAFF
TRBJ2-7 | many | TRBV7-2 | TRBD1 | CASSLGDRALYEQYF
TRBJ1-1 | NA | TRBV2 | NA | CATTGRYTEAFF
TRBJ2-3 | NA | TRBV23-1 | TRBD2 | CASSGPATSGGAHTQYF
TRBJ2-6 | few | TRBV5-1 | TRBD2 | CASSWSGVGAGANVLTF
TRBJ2-7 | many | TRBV4-1 | TRBD1 | CASSQPGQGIYEQYF
TRBJ2-3 | many | TRBV9 | NA | CASSVVAGGTDTQYF
TRBJ1-1 | NA | TRBV9 | NA | CASSVQRDQRRGEAFF